This TCR beta chain was profiled in a study of blood T cell repertoires in COVID-19. For the study at large: Researchers got acute and convalescent COVID-19 samples from the United States, Italy and Spain. Sample material is recorded as cDNA or gDNA derived from T cells, B-cell-depleted T cells, or PBMCs.

The CDR3 is 15 amino acids. Trimming took 2 bases from V and 0 from J, leaving 9 bases between them. Germline V gene data show CDR1 as SEHNR and CDR2 as FQNEAQ (reference sequence). In the source study's methods: Nucleated cell number was recorded as an estimate derived from reference gene primer amplification. Profiling relied on immunoSEQ multiplex PCR, and the TCRdb table lists in-frame clones only, not all of them. From that table come the V and J calls and clone size; the DNA was used to work out D and trimming. The sample yields 210,000 or so clones, around 84% seen once. The rearrangement joins TRBV7-9 to TRBJ2-3; D gene unclear. The receptor was derived from a human donor in a cohort sampled during active COVID-19. Sequenced: peripheral blood. The CDR3 DNA sequence: TGTGCCAGCAGCTTAACCACTACTAGCACAGATACGCAGTATTTT. Translating gives CASSLTTTSTDTQYF.